This record covers a single TCR beta chain. CDR1 and CDR2 from the germline V gene are SGHTA and FQGNSA. The CDR3 length is 15 residues. V was cut by 4 bases and J by 6 bases, with 18 bases left in between. This specimen comes from a study of blood T cell repertoires in COVID-19. In the study overall: Acute and convalescent COVID-19 specimens originated in the United States, Italy and Spain. PBMCs, B-cell-depleted T cells, or T cells were the source of the cDNA or gDNA that made up the material.

Original handling: Nucleated cell counts were estimated from reference gene primer amplification. The repertoire was sequenced with immunoSEQ multiplex PCR; TCRdb's copy has only in-frame clones and lacks some. The V and J calls and clone size were taken over from that table, and D and trimming were inferred from the DNA. The sample records about 81,000 clones, roughly four fifths being singletons. The sequencing sample was made of peripheral blood. The chain employs TRBV7-2 and TRBJ2-5, with D maybe TRBD2 (6 bases). The receptor's source is a human donor in a cohort sampled during active COVID-19. CDR3 coding DNA: TGTGCCAGCAGCTCCTATTCCGGGGGTTTAAAGACCCAGTACTTC. Translation: CASSSYSGGLKTQYF.